These T cell receptor beta chains were read from a single sample in a study of Graves' ophthalmopathy and Graves' hyperthyroidism. In TCRdb, the multiplex PCR reads were re-called with MiXCR into one record per CDR3 protein. The table lists over a million distinct CDR3 sequences, about two fifths of them singletons. Sequences were obtained from peripheral blood or thyroid tissue (not recorded which). The receptors shown here come from an adult man with Graves' hyperthyroidism. Both conserved end residues are part of each CDR3.

>TRBV11-2
CASSQTWTANYGYTF
>TRBV7-3
CASSKGGGTYEHSPLHF
>TRBV7-6
CASSKGTGDGETQYF
>TRBV7-2
CASSSSSGTDYEQYF
>TRBV24-1
CATSGLGRTPGSCFF
>TRBV7-9
CASSHTSDSSYEQYF
>TRBV14
CASSRIQDF
>TRBV7-2
CASSSDRRGGYGYTF
>TRBV29-1
CSVDGLAGGKLFF
>TRBV4-2
CASSHEQGVVEKLFF
>TRBV14
CASSQRQGSSYEQYF
>TRBV7-9
CASGDRVEGYTF
>TRBV20-1
CSARVAGGLGEQYF
>TRBV12-3/TRBV12-4
CASSLSGMQPQHF
>TRBV7-8
CASSPSGTVYEQYF
>TRBV9
CASSSGSRLSGELFF
>TRBV10-3
CAISEQTYTGELFF
>TRBV6-5
CASSYNRAHEQYF
>TRBV11-3
CASSSGGRPEETQYF
>TRBV2
CASGALGEGVETQYF
>TRBV2
CASTVTGVYGYTF
>TRBV4-3
CASSQEYDRGYEKLFF
>TRBV7-6
CASSLVGPYGYTF
>TRBV20-1
CSATSGSATGELFF
>TRBV12-3/TRBV12-4
CASSPLTGYEQYF
>TRBV5-1
CASSRQGSEAFF
>TRBV10-3
CAISDRGPKTQYF
>TRBV7-8
CASTSLGVWQTRYSNQPQHF
>TRBV29-1
CSVIRLAGGETQYF
>TRBV10-3
CAISGLADEKLFF
>TRBV7-2
CASSYEGSVSPPHF
>TRBV15
CATSSSGQGFPETQYF
>TRBV5-6
CASSSLPAGNTIYF
>TRBV12-3/TRBV12-4
CASSAPGGRNQPQHF
>TRBV9
CASSSVPYGYTF
>TRBV29-1
CSVDGGGANVLTF
>TRBV19
CASYPRGGDQPQHF
>TRBV12-3/TRBV12-4
CAIPRRTPRETQYF
>TRBV11-2
CASSFRQGSGYTF
>TRBV20-1
CSSTEGDETQYF